The next 3 T cell receptor beta chains were all read from a single sample in a study of blood T cell repertoires in COVID-19. TCRdb's copy holds only in-frame clones and misses some; the assay was immunoSEQ multiplex PCR. The sample yields about 190,000 clones, around nine tenths seen once. Source material: peripheral blood. The receptors shown here come from a woman aged 65 to 85 with COVID-19, enrolled during active disease.

The chain employs TRBV19 and TRBJ2-7; 7 bases align to TRBD2. CDR1 and CDR2 from the germline V gene are LNHDA and SQIVND (reference sequence). The trim removed 7 bases at V and 6 bases at J, leaving 15 bases unmatched. This CDR3 region has 15 residues. The CDR3 bases are TGTGCCAGTACCGCTGCTGGGAGGGGACTGTGCGAGCAGTACTTC. It is translated as CASTAAGRGLCEQYF.

Ten or more counts support this clone. V and J are TRBV11-3 and TRBJ1-5, with 9 bases aligning to TRBD1. Germline values: CDR1 SGHNT, CDR2 YENEEA. Trimming cost V 5 bases and J 4 bases; bases outside gene matches: 9. CDR3 size: 16 residues. This CDR3 reads CASSQPTGGSNQPQHF. CDR3 DNA sequence: TGTGCCAGCAGCCAACCGACAGGGGGATCGAATCAGCCCCAGCATTTT.

The V call is TRBV5-1, the J call TRBJ2-3, with 10 bases lining up with TRBD2. J gave up 6 bases and V 0 bases, and 7 bases lay outside the gene matches. CDR1 SGHRS and CDR2 YFSETQ come from the germline V gene. The CDR3 runs 16 residues. The CDR3 here is CASSLGPSGRADTQYF. The CDR3 nucleotides are TGCGCCAGCAGCTTGGGTCCGAGCGGGAGGGCTGATACGCAGTATTTT.